This T cell receptor (beta chain) appears in the sequencing data of a study of PD-1 blockade in classical Hodgkin lymphoma. Study results and caveats: When set against healthy donors, newly diagnosed patients were reported to show lower baseline TCR diversity. Significantly greater TCR diversity emerged by C4D1 in CD4+ cells but not CD8+ cells. Anyone who began nivolumab under 1 year after ASCT was excluded. Underlying causes for the observed repertoire differences were not defined, possibly disease activity or prior therapy.

Clones were sequenced by immunoSEQ multiplex PCR, and TCRdb holds only the in-frame ones, with some missing. Of thousands of clones listed, around 83% were seen once; the top ten hold approximately 26%. This clone occurred a few times. Its antigen remains unknown. CDR1 and CDR2 (germline): SGHAT, FQNNGV. Trimming removed 5 bases from V and 4 bases from J, with 9 bases in between. CDR3 length: 13 amino acids. Time point in this sample: cycle 4 day 1 (C4D1), after five to seven weeks of nivolumab. Every single patient, without exception, relapsed after autologous stem cell transplantation, and brentuximab vedotin exposure varied. After thawing, PBMCs were subjected to magnetic negative selection to isolate CD8+ T cells.

Sequenced here: CD8+ T cells from blood, sampled before the fourth cycle of nivolumab. The chain is built from TRBV11-2 and TRBJ2-1; D not resolved. This receptor was identified in a human donor with classical Hodgkin lymphoma. This CDR3 reads CASSLDLYNEQFF. The CDR3 DNA reads as TGTGCCAGCAGCCTGGACCTTTACAATGAGCAGTTCTTC. The full variable domain, rest sourced from reference TRBV11-2 and TRBJ2-1, is EAGVAQSPRYKIIEKRQSVAFWCNPISGHATLYWYQQILGQGPKLLIQFQNNGVVDDSQLPKDRFSAERLKGVDSTLKIQPAKLEDSAVYLCASSLDLYNEQFFGPGTRLTVL.